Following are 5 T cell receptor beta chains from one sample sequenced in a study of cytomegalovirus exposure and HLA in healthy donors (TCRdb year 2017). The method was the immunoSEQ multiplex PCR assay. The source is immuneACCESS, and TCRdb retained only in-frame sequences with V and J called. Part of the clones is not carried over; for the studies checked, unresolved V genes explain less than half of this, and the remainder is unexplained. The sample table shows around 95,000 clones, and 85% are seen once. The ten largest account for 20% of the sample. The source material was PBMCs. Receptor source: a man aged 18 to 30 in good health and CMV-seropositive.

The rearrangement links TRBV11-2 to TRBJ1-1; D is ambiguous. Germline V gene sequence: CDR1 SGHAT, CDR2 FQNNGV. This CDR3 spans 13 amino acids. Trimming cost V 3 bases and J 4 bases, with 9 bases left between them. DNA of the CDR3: TGTGCCAGCAGCTTTTCGGGATCCACTGAAGCTTTCTTT. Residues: CASSFSGSTEAFF.

Here the CDR3 reads CASSSGTGVWEQFF. CDR3 bases: TGTGCCAGCAGTTCCGGGACAGGGGTCTGGGAGCAGTTCTTC. The chain links TRBV28 to TRBJ2-1; TRBD1 matches 10 bases. This CDR3 comprises 14 residues. J was trimmed by 10 bases and V by 4 bases; bases with no gene match: 7. Germline V gene lookup returns CDR1 MDHEN and CDR2 SYDVKM.

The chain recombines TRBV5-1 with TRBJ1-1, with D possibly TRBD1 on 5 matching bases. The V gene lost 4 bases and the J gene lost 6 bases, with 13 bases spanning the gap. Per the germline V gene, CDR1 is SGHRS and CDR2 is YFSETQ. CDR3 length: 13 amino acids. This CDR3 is CASSRDWGAEAFF. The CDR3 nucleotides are TGCGCCAGCAGCCGCGACTGGGGGGCTGAAGCTTTCTTT.

The CDR3 loop reads CAISETASDHEQFF. Here the CDR3 DNA reads TGTGCCATCAGTGAGACGGCTAGCGATCATGAGCAGTTCTTC. The J gene is TRBJ2-1, the V gene TRBV10-3; possibly TRBD2 for D (6 bases). CDR1 is ENHRY and CDR2 is SYGVKD in the germline V gene. The CDR3 extends over 14 amino acids. V was shortened by 2 bases and J by 8 bases, with 13 bases between the two germline ends.

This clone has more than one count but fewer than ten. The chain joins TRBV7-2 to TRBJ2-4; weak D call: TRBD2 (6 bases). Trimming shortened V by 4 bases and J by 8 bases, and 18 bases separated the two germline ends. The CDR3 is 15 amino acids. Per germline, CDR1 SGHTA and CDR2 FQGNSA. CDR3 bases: TGTGCCAGCAGCTCTTGGGGCGCGGGGATAGACATTCAGTACTTC. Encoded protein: CASSSWGAGIDIQYF.